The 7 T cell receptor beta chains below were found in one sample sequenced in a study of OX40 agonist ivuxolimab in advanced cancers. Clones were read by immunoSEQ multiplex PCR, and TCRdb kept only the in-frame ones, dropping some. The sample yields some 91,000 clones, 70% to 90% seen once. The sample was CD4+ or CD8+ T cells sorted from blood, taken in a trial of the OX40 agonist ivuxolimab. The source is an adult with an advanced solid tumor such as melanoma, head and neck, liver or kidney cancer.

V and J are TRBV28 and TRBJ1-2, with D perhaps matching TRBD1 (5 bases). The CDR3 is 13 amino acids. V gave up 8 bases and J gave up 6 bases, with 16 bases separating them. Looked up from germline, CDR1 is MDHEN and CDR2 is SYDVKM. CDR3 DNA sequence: TGTGCCAGCTTCTCCGGGGGACTTCATGGCTACACCTTC. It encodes CASFSGGLHGYTF.

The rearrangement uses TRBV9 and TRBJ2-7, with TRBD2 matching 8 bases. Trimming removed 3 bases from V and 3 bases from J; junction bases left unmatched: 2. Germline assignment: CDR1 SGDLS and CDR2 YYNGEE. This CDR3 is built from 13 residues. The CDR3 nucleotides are TGTGCCAGCAGCGGGGGACTAGGCTACGAGCAGTACTTC. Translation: CASSGGLGYEQYF.

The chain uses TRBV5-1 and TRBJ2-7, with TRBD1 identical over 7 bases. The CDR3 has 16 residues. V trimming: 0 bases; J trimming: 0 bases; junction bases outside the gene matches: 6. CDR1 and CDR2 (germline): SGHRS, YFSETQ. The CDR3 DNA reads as TGCGCCAGCAGCTTGGCCGTGCAGGGGGACTCCTACGAGCAGTACTTC. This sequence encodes CASSLAVQGDSYEQYF. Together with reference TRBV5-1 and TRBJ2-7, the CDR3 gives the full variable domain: KAGVTQTPRYLIKTRGQQVTLSCSPISGHRSVSWYQQTPGQGLQFLFEYFSETQRNKGNFPGRFSGRQFSNSRSEMNVSTLELGDSALYLCASSLAVQGDSYEQYFGPGTRLTVT.

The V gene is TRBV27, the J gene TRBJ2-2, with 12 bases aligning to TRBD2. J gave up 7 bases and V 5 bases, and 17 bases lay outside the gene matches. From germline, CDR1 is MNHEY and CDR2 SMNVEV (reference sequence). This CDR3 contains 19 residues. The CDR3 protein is CASSPLTSGRVGGGGELFF. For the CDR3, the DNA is TGTGCCAGCAGTCCACTGACTAGCGGGAGAGTCGGTGGCGGCGGGGAGCTGTTTTTT.

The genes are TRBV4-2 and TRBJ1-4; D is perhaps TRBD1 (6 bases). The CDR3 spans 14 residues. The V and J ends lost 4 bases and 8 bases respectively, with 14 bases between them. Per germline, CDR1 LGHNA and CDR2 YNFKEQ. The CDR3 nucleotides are TGTGCCAGCAGCCCGGAGGGGGGGAGAGAAAAACTGTTTTTT. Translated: CASSPEGGREKLFF.

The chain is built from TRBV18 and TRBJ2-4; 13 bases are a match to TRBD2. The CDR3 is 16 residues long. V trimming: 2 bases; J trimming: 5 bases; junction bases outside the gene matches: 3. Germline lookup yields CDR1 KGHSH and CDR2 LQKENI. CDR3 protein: CASSPGTSGKENIQYF. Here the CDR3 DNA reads TGTGCCAGCTCACCAGGGACTAGCGGGAAGGAAAACATTCAGTACTTC.

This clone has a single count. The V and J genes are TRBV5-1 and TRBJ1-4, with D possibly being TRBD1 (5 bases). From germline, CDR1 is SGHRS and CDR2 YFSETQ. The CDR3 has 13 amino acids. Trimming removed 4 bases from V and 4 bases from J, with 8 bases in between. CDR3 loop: CASSAGVNEKLFF. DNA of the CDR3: TGCGCCAGCAGCGCGGGGGTTAATGAAAAACTGTTTTTT.